This TCR beta chain was recorded in a study of blood T cell repertoires in COVID-19. The CDR3 spans 10 residues. In the original analysis: Estimated nucleated cell counts came from reference gene primer amplification. The table came from immunoSEQ multiplex PCR; TCRdb's copy has only in-frame clones and leaves some out. The V and J calls and clone size come from that table; D and trimming were worked out from the DNA. Among about 200,000 clones, approximately 80% were seen once, and the ten largest hold about a fifth. This clonotype originated in a human donor in a cohort sampled during active COVID-19. The chain has TRBV21-1 and TRBJ1-6. TRBV21-1 counts as a pseudogene. The sample taken for sequencing was peripheral blood. This CDR3 reads CASLNSPLHF. The CDR3 region has the DNA TGTGCCAGCCTTAATTCACCCCTCCACTTT.